This is a list of T cell receptor beta chains from one sample in a study of identical twins. TCRdb processed the 5' RACE reads anew with MiXCR; each CDR3 protein has one entry. The sample records 350,000 to 500,000 distinct CDR3 sequences, approximately 17% being singletons. The sequencing input was naive T cells sorted from blood. Receptor source: a man over 45 in good health. Each CDR3 is given with its conserved first and last residue.

>TRBV12-3/TRBV12-4|TRBJ2-2
CASTRTPGGVTGELFF
>TRBV19|TRBJ2-1
CASSIGFGWNEQFF
>TRBV13|TRBJ2-7
CASSLEAWQGAGYEQYF
>TRBV9|TRBJ2-1
CASSVATSGYLNEQFF
>TRBV7-3|TRBJ2-5
CASSLKGDPQETQYF
>TRBV12-3/TRBV12-4|TRBJ1-2
CASSLMGRNGYTF
>TRBV20-1|TRBJ2-5
CSANIKETQYF
>TRBV19|TRBJ2-3
CASSTGALRSRFGDTQYF
>TRBV28|TRBJ1-2
CASSPYWDRNYGYTF
>TRBV12-3/TRBV12-4|TRBJ2-6
CASSRTGISSGANVLTF
>TRBV2|TRBJ2-2
CASTLGPVNTGELFF
>TRBV5-1|TRBJ2-7
CASSLGSGPLEQYF
>TRBV5-6|TRBJ2-3
CASSILSAEASTDTQYF
>TRBV5-1|TRBJ1-1
CASSSVYLRSEAFF
>TRBV10-3|TRBJ2-1
CAISESSGGRRGGNEQFF
>TRBV20-1|TRBJ2-7
CSAAKGGGFGTYEQYF
>TRBV23-1|TRBJ2-7
CASRRDRTYEQYF
>TRBV5-6|TRBJ2-7
CASSPDPGQGYEQYF
>TRBV4-1|TRBJ1-3
CASSQGLISGNTIYF
>TRBV7-8|TRBJ2-7
CASSAATGTGYEQYF
>TRBV4-1|TRBJ2-1
CASSQVKGGGPYNEQFF
>TRBV2|TRBJ2-5
CASSEAVQETQYF
>TRBV28|TRBJ1-2
CASSGQSYGYTF
>TRBV29-1|TRBJ1-5
CSVQGPGNQPQHF
>TRBV7-9|TRBJ1-5
CASSTGLNNQPQHF
>TRBV4-2|TRBJ2-1
CASSPRDFGDNEQFF
>TRBV4-3|TRBJ2-5
CASSQGAGGETQYF
>TRBV7-8|TRBJ2-3
CASSWGLNTDTQYF
>TRBV5-1|TRBJ2-1
CASSLTRGAVNEQFF
>TRBV27|TRBJ2-7
CASSYSGGLSYEQYF
>TRBV20-1|TRBJ2-3
CSANVLSFSTDTQYF
>TRBV12-3/TRBV12-4|TRBJ2-7
CASSLSRGGPSSYEQYF
>TRBV15|TRBJ1-4
CATSIFGQGTTNEKLFF
>TRBV7-9|TRBJ2-5
CASSLARLQETQYF
>TRBV20-1|TRBJ1-5
CSAGTGVNQPQHF
>TRBV7-2|TRBJ2-2
CASSHSGQGITGELFF
>TRBV5-1|TRBJ2-1
CASSLDRGGSTRFF
>TRBV15|TRBJ2-2
CATSRDFIATGELFF
>TRBV5-1|TRBJ1-6
CASSPGQGENSPLHF
>TRBV29-1|TRBJ2-7
CSVGMTGRDYEQYF
>TRBV15|TRBJ2-7
CATSPDRATSYEQYF
>TRBV14|TRBJ2-1
CASSQLSWGRNEQFF
>TRBV5-1|TRBJ2-6
CASSLGGFDPSGANVLTF
>TRBV19|TRBJ1-2
CASSHRTESNYGYTF
>TRBV20-1|TRBJ2-2
CSARQGYTGELFF
>TRBV12-3/TRBV12-4|TRBJ1-6
CASSSERGLGSPLHF
>TRBV20-1|TRBJ2-7
CSARDGTSAFYEQYF
>TRBV20-1|TRBJ1-2
CSARPSTGGNYGYTF
>TRBV29-1|TRBJ2-5
CSVCRTRTQETQYF
>TRBV11-2|TRBJ2-6
CASSWPGQVAGANVLTF
>TRBV11-2|TRBJ2-7
CASSLMLGGMSYEQYF
>TRBV6-1|TRBJ1-1
CASSRTTAYTEAFF
>TRBV4-2|TRBJ2-2
CASSQDPIVPAQELFF
>TRBV12-3/TRBV12-4|TRBJ2-3
CASRRIRGLGTDTQYF
>TRBV12-3/TRBV12-4|TRBJ1-1
CASTLGGASTEAFF
>TRBV7-2|TRBJ2-5
CASSIPTGIETQYF
>TRBV25-1|TRBJ1-2
CASSAGQGVPIYGYTF
>TRBV21-1|TRBJ2-7
CASSKKGDRSSYEQYF
>TRBV6-2/TRBV6-3|TRBJ2-5
CASRRQGAGETQYF
>TRBV3-1|TRBJ1-2
CASSQGGPPYGYTF